A single sample is the source of the 16 T cell receptor beta chains below, sequenced in a study of cytomegalovirus exposure and HLA in healthy donors. The PCR employed 60 Vbeta primers together with 13 Jbeta primers. Measured with immunoSEQ multiplex PCR; TCRdb has only the in-frame clones, and not every one. This repertoire shows approximately 79,000 clones, more than 60% found once; its top ten account for 2% to 2.5%. Sample: PBMCs. The receptors shown here come from a boy aged 10-17 years in good health and CMV-seronegative.

This clone came up a few times. The chain joins TRBV19 to TRBJ2-6, with no clear D. Germline CDR1 is LNHDA and CDR2 is SQIVND (reference sequence). V was trimmed by 6 bases and J by 0 bases, leaving 12 bases between them. The CDR3 contains 16 residues. This chain's CDR3 is CASRISWSSGANVLTF. DNA of the CDR3: TGTGCCAGTAGGATTTCTTGGAGCTCTGGGGCCAACGTCCTGACTTTC.

CDR3 protein: CASSRTVNEKLFF. The CDR3 DNA reads as TGCGCCAGCAGCCGGACAGTCAATGAAAAACTGTTTTTT. This chain uses TRBV5-1 with TRBJ1-4; TRBD1 is a possible D gene (6 bases). Germline assignment: CDR1 SGHRS and CDR2 YFSETQ. CDR3 length: 13 amino acids. The V gene lost 4 bases and the J gene lost 5 bases, with 9 bases spanning the gap.

V and J are TRBV7-6 and TRBJ2-7; 7 bases map to TRBD1. Germline CDR1 SGHVS, CDR2 FNYEAQ. V lost 2 bases, J lost 5 bases, and 9 bases stayed unmatched. The CDR3 is made up of 15 amino acids. For the CDR3, the DNA is TGTGCCAGCAGCTTAACAGGGGCTAGCTTCCACGAGCAGTACTTC. Its protein product is CASSLTGASFHEQYF.

This chain joins TRBV28 and TRBJ1-2; 7 bases fit TRBD1. From germline, CDR1 is MDHEN and CDR2 SYDVKM. V shed 4 bases, J shed 4 bases, and the junction held 3 bases outside the gene matches. CDR3 size: 13 residues. CDR3 residues: CASSSRGVYGYTF. CDR3 coding DNA: TGTGCCAGCAGTTCCAGGGGGGTCTATGGCTACACCTTC.

There are a few counts of this clone. The chain carries TRBV4-1 and TRBJ1-1, with 7 bases that match TRBD1. The CDR3 is 15 amino acids. CDR1 MGHRA and CDR2 YSYEKL come from the germline V gene. J lost 2 bases, V lost 3 bases, and 6 bases had no gene match. The CDR3 here is CASSQGQTLNTEAFF. CDR3 bases: TGCGCCAGCAGCCAGGGACAGACACTAAACACTGAAGCTTTCTTT.

V and J are TRBV5-4 and TRBJ2-7; 7 nucleotides align to TRBD2. Per germline, CDR1 SGHNT and CDR2 YYREEE (reference sequence). This CDR3 comprises 17 residues. J gave up 3 bases and V 0 bases, and 12 bases lay outside the gene matches. The CDR3 sequence: CASSLGAESGIYYEQYF. The DNA of the CDR3 is TGTGCCAGCAGCTTGGGTGCCGAGAGCGGGATTTACTACGAGCAGTACTTC.

The chain carries TRBV7-9 and TRBJ1-2; 8 bases agree with TRBD1. This CDR3 contains 16 residues. Germline CDR1 is SEHNR and CDR2 is FQNEAQ (reference sequence). V lost 4 bases and J lost 4; bases outside the gene matches: 11. CDR3 sequence reads: CASSSGQEAPFYGYTF. DNA of the CDR3: TGTGCCAGCAGCTCGGGACAGGAGGCGCCTTTCTATGGCTACACCTTC. Based on the CDR3 plus reference TRBV7-9 and TRBJ1-2, the full variable domain is DTGVSQNPRHKITKRGQNVTFRCDPISEHNRLYWYRQTLGQGPEFLTYFQNEAQLEKSRLLSDRFSAERPKGSFSTLEIQRTEQGDSAMYLCASSSGQEAPFYGYTFGSGTRLTVV.

This clone came up a few times. V usage is TRBV4-3 and J usage is TRBJ2-1; TRBD2 agrees at 10 bases. V gave up 4 bases and J gave up 5 bases; unmatched junction bases: 14. The CDR3 length is 18 residues. Germline V gives CDR1 LGHNA, CDR2 YSLEER. DNA of the CDR3: TGCGCCAGCAGCCCCGAAGTCAGCGGGAGGGCCCTCGACAATGAGCAGTTCTTC. Its translation: CASSPEVSGRALDNEQFF.

The rearrangement links TRBV2 to TRBJ2-7; 11 positions agree with TRBD2. This CDR3 is built from 18 residues. Germline assignment: CDR1 SNHLY and CDR2 FYNNEI. The chain's CDR3 is CASGWVPPLAGGFYEQYF. CDR3 DNA sequence: TGTGCTAGCGGGTGGGTACCTCCCCTAGCGGGGGGCTTCTACGAGCAGTACTTC.

The chain has TRBV15 and TRBJ2-1, with 8 bases identical to TRBD2. CDR3 length equals 15 residues. Germline assignment: CDR1 LNHNV and CDR2 YYDKDF (reference sequence). V lost 3 bases, J lost 3 bases, and 4 bases stayed unmatched. CDR3 protein: CATSSTSGSYNEQFF. The CDR3 nucleotides are TGTGCCACCAGCAGTACTAGCGGAAGCTACAATGAGCAGTTCTTC.

This chain connects TRBV4-1 to TRBJ1-2; 9 bases fit TRBD1. V lost 0 bases to trimming and J lost 2 bases; unmatched junction nucleotides: 4. The CDR3 length is 16 residues. CDR1 and CDR2 from the germline V gene are MGHRA and YSYEKL. For the CDR3, the DNA is TGCGCCAGCAGCCAAGATGGACAGGGGCTCAACTATGGCTACACCTTC. It encodes CASSQDGQGLNYGYTF.

This chain links TRBV14 with TRBJ2-7; 9 bases agree with TRBD1. The CDR3 sequence is 15 residues long. Trimming took 4 bases from V and 2 from J; bases not matched to a gene: 6. Germline V gives CDR1 SGHDN, CDR2 FVKESK. The CDR3 protein is CASSRTTGGTYEQYF. The CDR3 coding sequence is TGTGCCAGCAGCCGTACGACAGGGGGTACCTACGAGCAGTACTTC.

A remark on this clone: The identical CDR3 is also encoded by other nucleotide sequences in the sample. V gene TRBV27 combines with J gene TRBJ2-7; 8 bases are shared with TRBD2. The length of the CDR3 is 14 residues. The germline V gene encodes CDR1 MNHEY and CDR2 SMNVEV (reference sequence). The V gene end was trimmed by 5 bases and the J gene end by 3 bases; junction bases not matched to a gene: 6. This CDR3 is CASSSSGSSYEQYF. CDR3 sequence (DNA): TGTGCCAGCAGTAGCAGCGGGAGTAGCTACGAGCAGTACTTC.

The CDR3 nucleotides are TGTGCCAGCAGCTTAGGGACGGGAGTTTCGAGCTCCTACGAGCAGTACTTC. It translates to CASSLGTGVSSSYEQYF. This chain uses TRBV7-9 with TRBJ2-7; D possibly corresponds to TRBD2 (6 bases). CDR3 length: 17 amino acids. Trimming stripped 1 base from V and 0 bases from J, with 16 bases between. Germline V gene sequence: CDR1 SEHNR, CDR2 FQNEAQ (reference sequence).

The V gene is TRBV14, the J gene TRBJ1-2, with TRBD1 matching over 7 bases. Trimming removed 4 bases from V and 7 bases from J; junction bases left unmatched: 9. Germline CDR1 SGHDN, CDR2 FVKESK. The CDR3 runs to 14 residues. CDR3 region: CASSPLTGLGGYTF. The CDR3 DNA follows: TGTGCCAGCAGCCCCCTGACAGGGTTGGGTGGCTACACCTTC.

In its sample, this clone was seen a few times. The V gene is TRBV6-5, the J gene TRBJ1-5; 7 bases are shared with TRBD1. Germline V gene lookup returns CDR1 MNHEY and CDR2 SVGAGI. CDR3 size: 12 residues. The V and J ends lost 4 bases and 11 bases, in that order; junction bases with no gene match: 5. The DNA for the CDR3 is TGTGCCAGCAGTTCTCCGGACAGGACCCAGCATTTT. Translation: CASSSPDRTQHF.